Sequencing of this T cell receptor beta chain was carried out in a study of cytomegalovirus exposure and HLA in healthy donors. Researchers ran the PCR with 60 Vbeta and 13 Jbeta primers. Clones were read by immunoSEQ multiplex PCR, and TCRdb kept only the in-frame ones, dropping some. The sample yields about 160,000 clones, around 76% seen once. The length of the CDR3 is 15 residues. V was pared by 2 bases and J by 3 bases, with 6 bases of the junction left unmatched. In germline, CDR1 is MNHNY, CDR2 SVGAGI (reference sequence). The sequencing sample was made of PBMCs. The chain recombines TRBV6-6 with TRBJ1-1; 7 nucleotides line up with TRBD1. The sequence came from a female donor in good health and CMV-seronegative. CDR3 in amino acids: CASSYPGGGDTEAFF. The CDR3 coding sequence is TGTGCCAGCAGTTACCCAGGGGGAGGCGACACTGAAGCTTTCTTT.